Below, 30 T cell receptor beta chains from the same sample are listed, as sequenced in a study of T-cell memory formation after mild COVID-19. A single record per CDR3 protein comes from TCRdb applying MiXCR to the 5' RACE reads. The repertoire holds approximately 250,000 distinct CDR3 sequences, with around 15% as singletons. Source material: PBMCs or a T cell subset sorted from them (not recorded which). These receptors originate from a man younger than 35 who had mild COVID-19 (a few samples of this study predate the infection). Cell type and time point are not known.

The rearrangement uses TRBV29-1 and TRBJ2-5, with 10 bases matching TRBD1. The germline V gene has CDR1 SQVTM and CDR2 ANQGSEA. CDR3 size: 13 residues. V was clipped by 6 bases and J by 4 bases; unmatched bases: 5. The CDR3 loop is CSVGRDRGETQYF. CDR3 in DNA: TGCAGCGTCGGGCGGGACAGGGGAGAGACCCAGTACTTC.

The J gene is TRBJ2-7, the V gene TRBV7-2; D might be TRBD1 (6 bases). The CDR3 runs to 15 residues. Germline values: CDR1 SGHTA, CDR2 FQGNSA. V lost 2 bases, J lost 1 base, and 12 bases lay in between. This CDR3 reads CASSLMGAASYEQYF. CDR3 nucleotide sequence: TGTGCCAGCAGCTTAATGGGGGCCGCGTCCTACGAGCAGTACTTC. Variable domain in full (rest from reference TRBV7-2 and TRBJ2-7): GAGVSQSPSNKVTEKGKDVELRCDPISGHTALYWYRQSLGQGLEFLIYFQGNSAPDKSGLPSDRFSAERTGGSVSTLTIQRTQQEDSAVYLCASSLMGAASYEQYFGPGTRLTVT.

The chain combines TRBV7-9 with TRBJ1-2; tentative D call: TRBD1 (6 bases). The CDR3 loop spans 15 amino acids. With 4 bases removed from V and 3 bases from J, the gap between germline ends came to 15 bases. The germline V gene has CDR1 SEHNR and CDR2 FQNEAQ (reference sequence). The CDR3 loop reads CASSSTGGADYGYTF. CDR3 in DNA: TGTGCCAGCAGCTCAACCGGGGGGGCGGACTATGGCTACACCTTC.

Here the CDR3 reads CSALTDSYEQYF. CDR3 nucleotide sequence: TGCAGTGCCCTGACAGACTCCTACGAGCAGTACTTC. This chain joins TRBV20-1 and TRBJ2-7; weak D call: TRBD1 (5 bases). The V end lost 6 bases, the J end lost 0 bases, and 9 bases lay between the germline ends. The CDR3 has 12 amino acids. Germline V lookup: CDR1 DFQATT, CDR2 SNEGSKA (reference sequence).

The CDR3 protein is CASSQWGAGETQYF. CDR3 bases: TGTGCCAGCAGCCAGTGGGGGGCGGGGGAGACCCAGTACTTC. This chain uses TRBV12-3 or TRBV12-4 with TRBJ2-5; either TRBD1 or TRBD2 may fit D (6 bases each). V was trimmed by 6 bases and J by 5 bases, leaving 16 bases between them. This CDR3 has 14 amino acids.

This clonotype has at least ten counts. The chain is built from TRBV30 and TRBJ2-1; possibly TRBD2 for D (6 bases). V was clipped by 0 bases and J by 3 bases, with 15 bases between them. Germline values: CDR1 GTSNPN, CDR2 SVGIG (reference sequence). The CDR3 has 16 residues. Written as DNA, the CDR3 is TGTGCCTGGAGTGTAGCTGGGACTCACTACTACAATGAGCAGTTCTTC. Translated: CAWSVAGTHYYNEQFF.

The V and J genes are TRBV11-2 and TRBJ1-1, with a weak D call TRBD1 (5 bases). The germline V and J ends were trimmed by 4 bases and 1 base, with 10 bases remaining between them. Germline V gene lookup returns CDR1 SGHAT and CDR2 FQNNGV. The CDR3 spans 14 residues. In nucleotides, the CDR3 is TGTGCCAGCAGCTGGATGACAGAGAACACTGAAGCTTTCTTT. Protein product: CASSWMTENTEAFF.

The chain couples TRBV9 to TRBJ1-4; 11 bases fit TRBD1. V was pared by 6 bases and J by 7 bases, with 8 bases of the junction left unmatched. This CDR3 contains 15 residues. The V gene's germline CDR1 is SGDLS and CDR2 YYNGEE. CDR3 in DNA: TGTGCCAGCACCGGACAGGGGGCGGTGGGTGAAAAACTGTTTTTT. Translating gives CASTGQGAVGEKLFF.

The table lists this clonotype with a few counts. V and J are TRBV28 and TRBJ2-3; the D gene is possibly TRBD2 (7 bases). The CDR3 is made up of 15 amino acids. Trimming removed 2 bases from V and 2 bases from J, with 11 bases in between. Per germline, CDR1 MDHEN and CDR2 SYDVKM. CDR3 nucleotide sequence: TGTGCCAGCAGTTTAGGGGGGGGCCCCACAGATACGCAGTATTTT. Amino acids: CASSLGGGPTDTQYF.

This clonotype was counted once. The chain combines TRBV15 with TRBJ1-1, with no clear D. This CDR3 contains 15 residues. V lost 5 bases, J lost 2 bases, and 15 bases lay in between. The V gene's germline CDR1 is LNHNV and CDR2 YYDKDF (reference sequence). CDR3 region: CATSGRKMVNTEAFF. In DNA, the CDR3 is TGTGCCACCAGCGGGAGAAAGATGGTAAACACTGAAGCTTTCTTT.

The J gene is TRBJ1-2, the V gene TRBV6-5, with D possibly TRBD1 on 6 matching bases. CDR1 is MNHEY, CDR2 SVGAGI, per germline. V was pared by 5 bases and J by 4 bases, with 14 bases between. The CDR3 contains 14 residues. For the CDR3, the DNA is TGTGCCAGCAGTCTCAGGGGACCTCTCTATGGCTACACCTTC. This sequence encodes CASSLRGPLYGYTF.

The sample holds a few counts of this clonotype. The chain couples TRBV20-1 to TRBJ2-3; tentative D call: TRBD1 (6 bases). Per germline, CDR1 DFQATT and CDR2 SNEGSKA (reference sequence). V lost 2 bases to trimming and J lost 6 bases, with 12 bases between them. The CDR3 totals 13 residues. CDR3 nucleotides: TGCAGTGCTAGATTCCCAGGGGTGGATACGCAGTATTTT. Amino acids: CSARFPGVDTQYF.

This clonotype appeared once. The rearrangement links TRBV12-3 or TRBV12-4 to TRBJ1-5; D is unresolved. Trimming pared 6 bases from V and 1 base from J, leaving 7 bases between. This CDR3 region has 13 residues. The CDR3: CASRLKSNQPQHF. CDR3 bases: TGTGCCAGCAGGTTAAAAAGCAATCAGCCCCAGCATTTT.

This clonotype was counted only a few times. The V call is TRBV5-1, the J call TRBJ1-1, with 8 bases identical to TRBD1. V was pared by 3 bases and J by 0 bases, with 1 base of the junction left unmatched. Germline-derived CDR1 and CDR2 are SGHRS and YFSETQ. The CDR3 extends over 14 amino acids. The CDR3, as DNA: TGCGCCAGCAGCTCGACAGGGGTGAACACTGAAGCTTTCTTT. Its translation is CASSSTGVNTEAFF.

This clonotype was observed a few times. V usage is TRBV29-1 and J usage is TRBJ2-2, with D tentatively TRBD2 (5 bases). Trimming took 7 bases from V and 2 from J, leaving 11 bases between them. CDR1 SQVTM and CDR2 ANQGSEA come from the germline V gene. The CDR3 covers 13 residues. CDR3 region: CSADSLNTGELFF. The CDR3, as DNA: TGCAGCGCGGACTCGCTAAACACCGGGGAGCTGTTTTTT.

This clonotype occurred a few times. This sequence joins TRBV5-1 and TRBJ2-3; possibly TRBD1 or TRBD2 for D (5 bases each). The germline V gene encodes CDR1 SGHRS and CDR2 YFSETQ. The CDR3 is 13 residues long. V lost 6 bases, J lost 3 bases, and 11 bases lay in between. The CDR3 DNA sequence: TGCGCCAGCAATGGGGGAGAGACAGATACGCAGTATTTT. Translating gives CASNGGETDTQYF.

This clonotype was recorded a few times. The V call is TRBV12-3 or TRBV12-4, the J call TRBJ1-2, with D unclear. The CDR3 has 12 amino acids. The V end was cut by 7 bases, the J end by 8 bases, with 14 bases between. The CDR3 DNA sequence: TGTGCCAGCACCGACACGCCCCTGGGCTACACCTTC. This sequence encodes CASTDTPLGYTF.

This clonotype was counted only a few times. This rearrangement joins TRBV18 to TRBJ2-5, with 9 bases fitting TRBD1. With V trimmed by 3 bases and J by 5 bases, 4 bases remained unmatched. The CDR3 is 14 residues long. Germline-derived CDR1 and CDR2 are KGHSH and LQKENI. The CDR3 sequence is CASSPTDRGETQYF. The CDR3 nucleotides read TGTGCCAGCTCACCGACGGACAGGGGCGAGACCCAGTACTTC.

This clonotype was picked up a small number of times. V gene TRBV11-1 combines with J gene TRBJ2-6; D uncertain. Trimming cost V 5 bases and J 1 base, with 6 bases left between them. This CDR3 is built from 14 residues. From germline, CDR1 is SGHAT and CDR2 FQDESV (reference sequence). The CDR3 reads CASSPWSGANVLTF. The CDR3 DNA sequence: TGTGCCAGCAGCCCCTGGTCTGGGGCCAACGTCCTGACTTTC.

This clonotype was counted only a few times. The V and J genes are TRBV7-9 and TRBJ1-6; no firm D call. V gave up 0 bases and J gave up 12 bases, with 12 bases separating them. The germline V gene has CDR1 SEHNR and CDR2 FQNEAQ (reference sequence). This CDR3 contains 14 residues. For the CDR3, the DNA is TGTGCCAGCAGCTTAGCTGGGAAGAGTGAACCCCTCCACTTT. This codes for CASSLAGKSEPLHF.

The chain employs TRBV2 and TRBJ2-5; 11 bases align to TRBD2. Germline V gene data show CDR1 as SNHLY and CDR2 as FYNNEI. CDR3 size: 19 residues. Trimming cost V 1 base and J 3 bases; bases outside gene matches: 13. The CDR3 nucleotides read TGTGCCAGCAGTGAAGTAGGGGCACTAGCGGGGGCAGAGGAAGAGACCCAGTACTTC. It codes for CASSEVGALAGAEEETQYF.

This clonotype has just a few counts. V is TRBV20-1 and J is TRBJ1-5, with D perhaps TRBD1 (6 bases). There are 16 residues in the CDR3. The V and J ends lost 0 bases and 5 bases respectively, with 17 bases between them. Germline V gene sequence: CDR1 DFQATT, CDR2 SNEGSKA (reference sequence). CDR3 loop: CSAREGGRGLHQPQHF. The CDR3 coding sequence is TGCAGTGCTAGAGAAGGGGGGAGGGGGTTGCATCAGCCCCAGCATTTT.

The chain combines TRBV7-2 with TRBJ1-4, with 8 bases that match TRBD1. The germline V gene encodes CDR1 SGHTA and CDR2 FQGNSA. After removal of 5 bases from V and 8 bases from J, the junction contained 10 bases not matched to a gene. The CDR3 consists of 15 residues. The CDR3 bases are TGTGCCAGCAGCCCATACAGGGGGAAGGGGGAAAAACTGTTTTTT. Translation gives CASSPYRGKGEKLFF. Using reference TRBV7-2 and TRBJ1-4 for the parts outside the CDR3, the full variable domain is GAGVSQSPSNKVTEKGKDVELRCDPISGHTALYWYRQSLGQGLEFLIYFQGNSAPDKSGLPSDRFSAERTGGSVSTLTIQRTQQEDSAVYLCASSPYRGKGEKLFFGSGTQLSVL.

Details on this clonotype: One end of the junction does not line up with germline, which may come from a read error. The chain employs TRBV6-5 and TRBJ2-5, with D possibly called TRBD1 or TRBD2 (5 bases each). CDR3 length: 15 residues. Germline V gene lookup returns CDR1 MNHEY and CDR2 SVGAGI. CDR3 amino acids: CASSDSLGRGETQYF. CDR3 in DNA: TGTGCCAGCAGTGACTCGCTGGGGCGAGGGGAGACCCAGTACTTC.

The CDR3 bases are TGCGCCAGCAGCCCATCGGGACAGTCCCTTTATGGCTACACCTTC. Protein product: CASSPSGQSLYGYTF. The chain couples TRBV5-1 to TRBJ1-2; 7 bases fit TRBD1. V lost 4 bases and J lost 5; bases outside the gene matches: 11. This CDR3 region has 15 residues. The germline gives CDR1 SGHRS, CDR2 YFSETQ.

This clonotype has just a few counts. This sequence joins TRBV12-3 or TRBV12-4 and TRBJ2-7; 8 nucleotides agree with TRBD2. CDR3 length: 15 amino acids. V shed 8 bases and J 3 bases; nucleotides not matched to a gene: 12. This CDR3 reads CASQIQSGGFYEQYF. CDR3 bases: TGTGCCAGCCAGATCCAAAGCGGGGGATTCTACGAGCAGTACTTC.

The chain has TRBV6-2 or TRBV6-3 and TRBJ1-5, with D possibly matching TRBD1 (6 bases). V lost 4 bases and J 8 bases, leaving 15 bases between the germline ends. Germline V gene data show CDR1 as MNHEY and CDR2 as SVGEGT. The CDR3 runs to 14 residues. CDR3 region: CASSLPFEGEPQHF. The CDR3 region has the DNA TGTGCCAGCAGTTTACCCTTCGAGGGGGAGCCCCAGCATTTT.

V gene TRBV5-4 combines with J gene TRBJ2-2; TRBD2 matches at 11 bases. CDR3 length: 17 amino acids. Germline CDR1 SGHNT, CDR2 YYREEE (reference sequence). With V trimmed by 4 bases and J by 8 bases, 13 bases remained unmatched. CDR3 protein: CASSPQASGGTGGELFF. CDR3 in DNA: TGTGCCAGCAGCCCGCAAGCTAGCGGGGGGACCGGGGGGGAGCTGTTTTTT. Variable domain in full (rest from reference TRBV5-4 and TRBJ2-2): ETGVTQSPTHLIKTRGQQVTLRCSSQSGHNTVSWYQQALGQGPQFIFQYYREEENGRGNFPPRFSGLQFPNYSSELNVNALELDDSALYLCASSPQASGGTGGELFFGEGSRLTVL.

The chain has TRBV5-1 and TRBJ2-5, with a possible D match to TRBD1 (5 bases). The V end lost 5 bases, the J end lost 2 bases, and 10 bases lay between the germline ends. This CDR3 comprises 13 residues. Germline lookup yields CDR1 SGHRS and CDR2 YFSETQ. DNA of the CDR3: TGCGCCAGCAGAGTGACAGTACAAGAGACCCAGTACTTC. Its protein product is CASRVTVQETQYF.

The rearrangement joins TRBV6-2 or TRBV6-3 to TRBJ2-1, with 7 bases aligning to TRBD1. The CDR3 is 15 residues long. Germline trimming cut 7 bases from V and 7 bases from J; bases unmatched to any gene: 13. The germline CDR1 and CDR2 sequences are MNHEY and SVGEGT. The CDR3 DNA reads TGTGCCAGCACGGGCCCTACAGGGGTTACGAATGAGCAGTTCTTC. Encoded protein: CASTGPTGVTNEQFF.